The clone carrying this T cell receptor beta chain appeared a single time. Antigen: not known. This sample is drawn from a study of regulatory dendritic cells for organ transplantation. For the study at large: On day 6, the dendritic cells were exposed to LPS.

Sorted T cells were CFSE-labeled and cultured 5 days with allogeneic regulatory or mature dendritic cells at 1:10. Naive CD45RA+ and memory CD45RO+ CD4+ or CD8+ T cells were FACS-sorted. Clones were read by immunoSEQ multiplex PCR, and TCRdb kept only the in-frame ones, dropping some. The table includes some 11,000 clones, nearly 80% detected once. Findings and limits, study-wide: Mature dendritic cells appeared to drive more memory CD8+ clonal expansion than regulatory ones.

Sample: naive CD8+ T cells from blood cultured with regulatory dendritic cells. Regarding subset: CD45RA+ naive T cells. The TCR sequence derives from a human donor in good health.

The CDR3 region has the DNA TGTGCCAGCACCTCCCCAGGGACAGGGGATGGCTACACCTTC. Amino acids: CASTSPGTGDGYTF. The V and J genes are TRBV7-9 and TRBJ1-2; 10 bases are shared with TRBD1. The CDR3 spans 14 residues. J gave up 6 bases and V 7 bases, and 8 bases lay outside the gene matches. CDR1 SEHNR and CDR2 FQNEAQ come from the germline V gene (reference sequence).